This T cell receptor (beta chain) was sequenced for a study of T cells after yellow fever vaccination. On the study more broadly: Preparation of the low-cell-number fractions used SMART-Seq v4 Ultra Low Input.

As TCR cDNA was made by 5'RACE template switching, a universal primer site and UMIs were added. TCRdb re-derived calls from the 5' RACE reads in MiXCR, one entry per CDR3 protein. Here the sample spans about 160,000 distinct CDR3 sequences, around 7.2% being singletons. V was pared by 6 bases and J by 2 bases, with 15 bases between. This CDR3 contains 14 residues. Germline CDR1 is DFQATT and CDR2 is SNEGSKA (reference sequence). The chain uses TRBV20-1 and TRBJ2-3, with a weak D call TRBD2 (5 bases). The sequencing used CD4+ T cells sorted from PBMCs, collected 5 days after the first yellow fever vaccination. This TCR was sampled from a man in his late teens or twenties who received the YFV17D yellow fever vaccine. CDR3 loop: CSAQGGISTDTQYF. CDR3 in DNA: TGCAGTGCCCAAGGAGGAATTTCCACAGATACGCAGTATTTT.